This TCR beta chain was retrieved from a study of T cell repertoires in aging, cancer and after chemotherapy. Study-level findings and limits: Compared with age-matched healthy donors, untreated hematological or solid cancer patients showed higher blood TCR clonality. The repertoire data cannot show anything about immunological memory following chemotherapy.

Multiplex touch-down PCR with TRB-A/B primers amplified rearranged V-D-J TRB sequences. TCRdb reprocessed the multiplex PCR reads with MiXCR, giving one entry per CDR3 protein. The sample shows about 5,000 distinct CDR3 sequences, roughly 31% of them seen only once. The V gene's germline CDR1 is MNHNY and CDR2 SVGAGI (reference sequence). V was clipped by 6 bases and J by 5 bases, with 11 bases between them. This CDR3 contains 13 residues. TCR beta rearrangements were amplified from peripheral blood genomic DNA. A remark on this clonotype: The antigen is unknown.

The source of this sequence is a human donor with a blood cancer. The donor label of this sample is uncertain. The chain joins TRBV6-6 to TRBJ2-4, with D perhaps matching TRBD1 (5 bases). Sequenced sample: blood. The CDR3 nucleotides are TGTGCCAGCAGGATGACAGTCGAAAACATTCAGTACTTC. This translates into CASRMTVENIQYF.